This T cell receptor beta chain was recorded in a study of blood T cell repertoires in COVID-19. Generated by immunoSEQ multiplex PCR, the TCRdb table keeps only in-frame clones and is missing some. The data contain 35,000 to 40,000 clones, 70% to 90% of them singletons. The CDR3 is made up of 12 amino acids. V was clipped by 3 bases and J by 3 bases, with 6 bases between them. Germline CDR1 reads DFQATT; CDR2 reads SNEGSKA (reference sequence). The sequence came from a man in his sixties or seventies with active COVID-19. Sequenced: peripheral blood. This rearrangement joins TRBV20-1 to TRBJ2-1; D may be TRBD2 (6 bases). CDR3 loop: CSASSGYNEQFF. The DNA for the CDR3 is TGCAGTGCTAGTAGCGGCTACAATGAGCAGTTCTTC.